Listed below are T cell receptor beta chains from one sample, sequenced in a study of shared clonotypes between healthy human individuals. The protocol was immunoSEQ multiplex PCR, while the TCRdb copy is restricted to in-frame clones and leaves out a portion. The table has around 1.9 million clones, approximately 94% seen once. Sequencing was carried out using naive CD8+ T cells from PBMCs. These receptors were obtained from a man aged 18 to 30 in good health. Some clones in this sample may be carry-over from other donors' samples. The CDR3 runs from the conserved cysteine through the conserved F or W. A D gene is named only where the DNA matches it firmly. Part of the rows lack a size; the others show once, few, many or a class for expanded clones.

.	.	TRBV9	TRBJ2-7	TGTGCCAGCAGCGGAAAGGGCAGACTCTACGAGCAGTACTTC	CASSGKGRLYEQYF
.	.	TRBV6-5	TRBJ2-5	TGTGCCAGCAGTTTCCGGGAAATCGGGGAGACCCAGTACTTC	CASSFREIGETQYF
TRBD2	.	TRBV13	TRBJ2-1	TGTGCCAGCAGCCCAGGGGGGCTAGCGGGATTTAGTGAGCAGTTCTTC	CASSPGGLAGFSEQFF
.	.	TRBV27	TRBJ2-7	TGTGCCAGCAGGCACAGGGCGGGGGACTACGAGCAGTACTTC	CASRHRAGDYEQYF
TRBD1	once	TRBV9	TRBJ1-2	TGTGCCAGCAGCGTCGGGACAGGGCAGATATACTATGGCTACACCTTC	CASSVGTGQIYYGYTF
TRBD1	.	TRBV6-1	TRBJ2-2	TGTGCCAGCAGTAGGACAGGGTCGGCCACCGGGGAGCTGTTTTTT	CASSRTGSATGELFF
.	.	TRBV4-1	TRBJ1-1	TGCGCCAGCAGCCAAGAAGGAGGGAACCTGAACACTGAAGCTTTCTTT	CASSQEGGNLNTEAFF
.	.	TRBV6-5	TRBJ2-5	TGTGCCAGCAGTCCTGCTCCCAGCCTGTGGGAGACCCAGTACTTC	CASSPAPSLWETQYF
TRBD1	.	TRBV18	TRBJ1-1	TGTGCCAGCTCACCAAATTCCAACAGGGGGCAGTACACTGAAGCTTTCTTT	CASSPNSNRGQYTEAFF
TRBD1	.	TRBV4-2	TRBJ2-1	TGTGCCAGCAGCCAAGACGCCCAAAGGGGGCTCGTTTTCAATGAGCAGTTCTTC	CASSQDAQRGLVFNEQFF
.	few	TRBV6-5	TRBJ1-1	TGTGCCAGCAGTTTGCGACAGGCCAGTCTGAACACTGAAGCTTTCTTT	CASSLRQASLNTEAFF
.	once	TRBV6-5	TRBJ2-2	TGTGCCAGCAGTTACGGCGCGCGGCCAGGAGGGGAGCTGTTTTTT	CASSYGARPGGELFF
TRBD1	.	TRBV5-1	TRBJ1-1	TGCGCCAGCAGCACCGAACCGGGACAGGCGAACACTGAAGCTTTCTTT	CASSTEPGQANTEAFF
.	.	TRBV5-6	TRBJ1-5	TGTGCCAGCAGCTTGGGGGCGTCAAATCAGCCCCAGCATTTT	CASSLGASNQPQHF
.	.	TRBV28	TRBJ2-7	TGTGCCAGCAGTTTCGGGGGAGCCCTCCGAGAGCAGTACTTC	CASSFGGALREQYF
.	.	TRBV27	TRBJ2-1	TGTGCCAGCAGTTCCGGGATCTCGCAGTTCTTC	CASSSGISQFF
.	.	TRBV7-9	TRBJ2-7	TGTGCCAGCAGCTTAGGGGCAGCCAACCCCTCCTACGAGCAGTACTTC	CASSLGAANPSYEQYF
TRBD1	few	TRBV2	TRBJ1-2	TGTGCCAGCAGCGATCCATTATCGACAGGGGGAGGCTACACCTTC	CASSDPLSTGGGYTF
TRBD1	.	TRBV9	TRBJ1-2	TGTGCCAGCAGCGTAGCTTCGGACAGGGTGGGCTACACCTTC	CASSVASDRVGYTF
TRBD2	.	TRBV5-1	TRBJ2-2	TGCGCCAGCAGCTTTTATGGTAGCGGGCCGAACACCGGGGAGCTGTTTTTT	CASSFYGSGPNTGELFF
.	few	TRBV6-6	TRBJ1-2	TGTGCCAGCAGTGGGGCAGGGGATTATGGCTACACCTTC	CASSGAGDYGYTF
TRBD1	once	TRBV7-8	TRBJ2-3	TGTGCCAGCAGTCATGGACAGGGAGACCAGTATTTT	CASSHGQGDQYF
.	.	TRBV27	TRBJ1-1	TGTGCCAGCAGTATAGGACAGAACACTGAAGCTTTCTTT	CASSIGQNTEAFF
.	.	TRBV7-9	TRBJ2-1	TGTGCCAGCAGCTGGATGCCAGGGAGCTACAATGAGCAGTTCTTC	CASSWMPGSYNEQFF
.	.	TRBV6-5	TRBJ2-5	TGTGCCAGCAGTTACTCGAAAATCGTCGGCTTGGAGACCCAGTACTTC	CASSYSKIVGLETQYF
.	.	TRBV9	TRBJ1-5	TGTGCCAGCAGCGTAGCTGATTCTCCTCAGCCCCAGCATTTT	CASSVADSPQPQHF
TRBD2	.	TRBV27	TRBJ2-3	TGTGCCAGCAGTTTATACCCCCCCCGTGGGAGGGACGCCACAGATACGCAGTATTTT	CASSLYPPRGRDATDTQYF
.	.	TRBV7-2	TRBJ2-7	TGTGCCAGCAGCTTTGGGGGGCCGGGATACGAGCAGTACTTC	CASSFGGPGYEQYF
.	.	TRBV4-1	TRBJ2-7	TGCGCCAGCAGCTCCCTGGGCGAGCAGTACTTC	CASSSLGEQYF
.	.	TRBV27	TRBJ2-1	TGTGCCAGCGGGGTGTCCTACAATGAGCAGTTCTTC	CASGVSYNEQFF
.	.	TRBV4-1	TRBJ2-7	TGCGCCAGCAGCCCCCGGCATGCGCGGGGTTCCTACGAGCAGTACTTC	CASSPRHARGSYEQYF
.	.	TRBV4-1	TRBJ2-7	TGCGCCAGCAGCCAGACTGACACTTACGAGCAGTACTTC	CASSQTDTYEQYF
TRBD1	.	TRBV25-1	TRBJ2-1	TGTGCCAGCAGTGGGGGGACAGGGGGTGAGCAGTTCTTC	CASSGGTGGEQFF
TRBD1	few	TRBV5-8	TRBJ2-2	TGTGCCAGCGGGGACAGCTACACGAACACCGGGGAGCTGTTTTTT	CASGDSYTNTGELFF
.	.	TRBV28	TRBJ2-6	TGTGCCAGCAGTCCCCGGGAAACAAGCACTGGGGCCAACGTCCTGACTTTC	CASSPRETSTGANVLTF
.	.	TRBV27	TRBJ1-1	TGTGCCAGCAGTCTGGGAGTAGGCACTGAAGCTTTCTTT	CASSLGVGTEAFF
.	.	TRBV7-8	TRBJ1-1	TGTGCCAGCAGCTTAGGGTTCACTGAAGCTTTCTTT	CASSLGFTEAFF
.	.	TRBV27	TRBJ2-7	TGTGCCAGCAGTTTGTCCTTGGGGGCTTTATCCTACGAGCAGTACTTC	CASSLSLGALSYEQYF
TRBD1	.	TRBV6-7	TRBJ1-2	TGTGCCAGCAGTACAACGACAGGGAGGGCAGGTGGCTACACCTTC	CASSTTTGRAGGYTF
.	.	TRBV9	TRBJ2-1	TGTGCCAGCAGCCCCGAAGGGGGGCGCGTTGTAATGGGGGTCAATGAGCAGTTCTTC	CASSPEGGRVVMGVNEQFF
TRBD1	.	TRBV13	TRBJ1-4	TGTGCCAGCAGCTTAGGCCGACAGGGGGCTAATGAAAAACTGTTTTTT	CASSLGRQGANEKLFF
.	.	TRBV6-1	TRBJ1-5	TGTGCCAGCAGTGGCTGGGACAGCAATCAGCCCCAGCATTTT	CASSGWDSNQPQHF